Below, one TCR beta chain is given with its context. What antigen it recognizes has not been identified. No base quality information exists; no much larger clone differs at one position. Whole blood was collected in K2EDTA tubes by collaborating institutions according to the institutions' own protocols. For TCRbeta analysis, collaborator samples were shipped as frozen whole blood, as isolated PBMCs, or as DNA extracted from either sample type. Taken from the germline V gene (reference sequence), the CDR1 and CDR2 loops are LNHNV and YYDKDF. Reading from cysteine to phenylalanine, the CDR3 counts 15 amino acids. The retained sequence is limited to the CDR3, 45 bases, with the frame set at the first base. Trimming removed 1 base from V and 4 bases from J, leaving 10 bases between the germline ends. TCRbeta CDR3 regions were amplified from genomic DNA using the immunoSEQ Assay, a bias-controlled multiplex PCR. Concerning the study's data processing: Nucleated cell counts per sample were estimated from amplification of reference gene primers within the assay. Sequence reads were collapsed and filtered to measure the absolute abundance of every unique TCRbeta CDR3 rearrangement. For each sample, productive Simpson clonality was calculated as the square root of Simpson's diversity index across productive rearrangements. Drawn from immuneACCESS, this table holds only the in-frame rearrangements with V and J called that TCRdb kept. Clones are partly lost; checked studies trace under half to an unresolved V gene and leave the rest unexplained. The V and J calls and clone size come from that table; D and trimming were worked out from the DNA. This sample is represented by fewer than 130,000 clones; 82% of them were singletons. The top ten constitute 16% of the sample.

The data belong to a study of blood T cell repertoires in COVID-19 (dated by TCRdb to 2019 to 2021). Broadly, across the study: Samples covering the acute and convalescent phases of COVID-19 were provided by collaborators in the United States, Italy and Spain. The repertoires were released in a freely available public database meant as a resource for research on the immune response to SARS-CoV-2. HLA class I and class II types, where available, came from metadata supplied by the sample provider rather than from assay-based typing. Deeply sampled blood TCRbeta repertoires from subjects exposed to, actively infected with, or recovered from COVID-19 were included in the dataset. Nearly every sample came with metadata listing a de-identified subject ID, COVID-19 status, age in years and sex. The material from the prospective study consisted of cDNA or gDNA derived from T cells, B-cell-depleted T cells, or PBMCs. Samples were obtained from the ongoing ImmuneRACE study (first 160 participants) and from 1,000 to 1,500 subjects provided by 6 global collaborators. What the research found in general, with its limitations: Clinical and demographic metadata were provided uncurated, with the amount varying by source and participant.

The sequence is built from TRBV15 and TRBJ1-4; no D gene call is confident. The TCR comes from a woman between 55 and 75 years old with acute or convalescent COVID-19. Source material: peripheral blood. The CDR3 protein sequence reads: CATSRGGQDNEKLFF. The bases are TGTGCCACCAGCAGAGGAGGGCAGGATAATGAAAAACTGTTTTTT. The CDR3 plus the reference TRBV15 and TRBJ1-4 genes for the other parts give the full variable domain: DAMVIQNPRYQVTQFGKPVTLSCSQTLNHNVMYWYQQKSSQAPKLLFHYYDKDFNNEADTPDNFQSRRPNTSFCFLDIRSPGLGDTAMYLCATSRGGQDNEKLFFGSGTQLSVL.